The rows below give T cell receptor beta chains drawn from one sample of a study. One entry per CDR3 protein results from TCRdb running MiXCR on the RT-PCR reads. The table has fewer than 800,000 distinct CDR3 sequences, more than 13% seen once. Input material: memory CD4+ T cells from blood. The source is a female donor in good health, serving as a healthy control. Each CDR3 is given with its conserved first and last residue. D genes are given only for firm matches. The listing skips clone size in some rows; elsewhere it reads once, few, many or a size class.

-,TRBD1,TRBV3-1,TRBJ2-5,TGTGCCAGCAGCCCCCGGACAGGGTGGCAAGAGACCCAGTACTTC,CASSPRTGWQETQYF
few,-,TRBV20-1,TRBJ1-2,TGCAGTGCTAGGGGGAGGGGGGGAGACTATGGCTACACCTTC,CSARGRGGDYGYTF
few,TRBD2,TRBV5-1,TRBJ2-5,TGCGCCAGCAGCCCCGTAGCGGGGGCCCCAGAGGAGACCCAGTACTTC,CASSPVAGAPEETQYF
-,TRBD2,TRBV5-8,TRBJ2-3,TGTGCCAGCAGCAAAGGGACTAGCGGCACAGATACGCAGTATTTT,CASSKGTSGTDTQYF
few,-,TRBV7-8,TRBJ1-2,TGTGCCAGCCAACCACGGGGGGCGCTTGGGTATGGCTACACCTTC,CASQPRGALGYGYTF
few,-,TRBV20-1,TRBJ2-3,TGCAGTTCTCAGGCGGGGCGCACCCGTAGCACAGATACGCAGTATTTT,CSSQAGRTRSTDTQYF
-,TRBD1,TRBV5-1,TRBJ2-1,TGCGCCAGCACCGACAGGGCGAACTACAATGAGCAGTTCTTC,CASTDRANYNEQFF
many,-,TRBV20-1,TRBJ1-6,TGCAGTGCTAGGGGGGGGGCGACCTATAATTCACCCCTCCACTTT,CSARGGATYNSPLHF
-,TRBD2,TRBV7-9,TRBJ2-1,TGTGCCAGCAGCCTGCGGGAGTGGTACGATGAGCAGTTCTTC,CASSLREWYDEQFF
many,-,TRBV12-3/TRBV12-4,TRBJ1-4,TGTGCCAGCAAGGACAGTAACGATGAAAAACTGTTTTTT,CASKDSNDEKLFF
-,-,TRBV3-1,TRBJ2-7,TGTGCCAGCAGCCAAGGTACAGATGAATGGGGGGACAAGCAGTACTTC,CASSQGTDEWGDKQYF
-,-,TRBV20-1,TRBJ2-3,TGCAGTCGGGCCCGAGCGGCAGGCACAGATACGCAGTATTTT,CSRARAAGTDTQYF
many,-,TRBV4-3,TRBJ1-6,TGCGCCAGCAGCCAAGATGGAGCAGGGGCTAATTCACCCCTCCACTTT,CASSQDGAGANSPLHF
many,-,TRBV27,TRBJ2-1,TGTGCCAGCACCCGGACCCGGGGCCAGGAGCAGTTCTTC,CASTRTRGQEQFF
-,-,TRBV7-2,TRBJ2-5,TGTGCCAGCTCCAAAACCCAAGAGACCCAGTACTTC,CASSKTQETQYF
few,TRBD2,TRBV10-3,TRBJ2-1,TGTGCCACCCGGTGGGCGGGAGTAAGGAATGAGCAGTTCTTC,CATRWAGVRNEQFF
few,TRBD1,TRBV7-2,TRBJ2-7,TGTGCCAGCAGCTTCAGACAGGGACCCACCTACGAGCAGTACTTC,CASSFRQGPTYEQYF
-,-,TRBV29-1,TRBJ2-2,TGCAGCGTCCTGGTTAATAGTAACACCGGGGAGCTGTTTTTT,CSVLVNSNTGELFF
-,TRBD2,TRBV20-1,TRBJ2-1,TGCAGTGCGACGGGGGGGAATTACAATGAGCAGTTCTTC,CSATGGNYNEQFF
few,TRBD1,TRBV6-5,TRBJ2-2,TGTGCCAGCAGCCGGGGACAGTACAACACCGGGGAGCTGTTTTTT,CASSRGQYNTGELFF
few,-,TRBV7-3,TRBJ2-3,TGTGCCAGCAGCTTAATGTCTACTAGCACAGATACGCAGTATTTT,CASSLMSTSTDTQYF
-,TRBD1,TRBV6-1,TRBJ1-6,TGTGCCAGCAGTGCGGGACAGGGTTTCGGTTCACCCCTCCACTTT,CASSAGQGFGSPLHF
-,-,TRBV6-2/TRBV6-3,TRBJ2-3,TGTGCCAGCAGTTACGGGCAGGACGGCACAGATACGCAGTATTTT,CASSYGQDGTDTQYF
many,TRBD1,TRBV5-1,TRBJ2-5,TGCGCCAGCAGCTATGGACAGGGGGAGACCCAGTACTTC,CASSYGQGETQYF
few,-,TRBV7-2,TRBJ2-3,TGTGCCAGCAGCTTACCGGGAGTGGGCACAGATACGCAGTATTTT,CASSLPGVGTDTQYF
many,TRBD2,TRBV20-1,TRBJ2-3,TGCAGTGCTTCTCCGACTAGCGGGGGGGGTACGCAGTATTTT,CSASPTSGGGTQYF
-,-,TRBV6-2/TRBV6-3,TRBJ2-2,TGTGCCAGCACCCCTTCGTACGGGACTCCGAACACCGGGGAGCTGTTTTTT,CASTPSYGTPNTGELFF
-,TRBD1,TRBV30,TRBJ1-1,TGTGCCTGGAGTGGACAGGGGGAGACTGAAGCTTTCTTT,CAWSGQGETEAFF
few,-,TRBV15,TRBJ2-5,TGTGCCACCAGCGCTGGACAGAGGGAGACCCAGTACTTC,CATSAGQRETQYF
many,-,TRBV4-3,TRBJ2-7,TGCGCCAGCAGCCAAGATCGGGGTGGATTCTACGAGCAGTACTTC,CASSQDRGGFYEQYF
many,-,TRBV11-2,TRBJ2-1,TGTGCCAGCAGCGCCAGCAGGGTTGAGGGCAATGAGCAGTTCTTC,CASSASRVEGNEQFF
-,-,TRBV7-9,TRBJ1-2,TGTGCCAGCAGCTTACTCGCAGGGGAATATGGCTACACCTTC,CASSLLAGEYGYTF
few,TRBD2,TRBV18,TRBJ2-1,TGTGCCAGCTCACCAGCGGGAGGTACAGGCTACAATGAGCAGTTCTTC,CASSPAGGTGYNEQFF
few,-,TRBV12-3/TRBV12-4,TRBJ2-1,TGTGCCAGCAGCCTTAATGGTTACAATGAGCAGTTCTTC,CASSLNGYNEQFF
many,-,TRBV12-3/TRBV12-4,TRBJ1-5,TGTGCCAGCAGTTTTAGTTACAGGGCCCAGCCCCAGCATTTT,CASSFSYRAQPQHF
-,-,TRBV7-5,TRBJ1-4,-,CISVPEASLWTPWDEKLFF
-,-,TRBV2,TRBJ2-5,TGTGCCAGCAGGGGGGTGCAAGAGACCCAGTACTTC,CASRGVQETQYF
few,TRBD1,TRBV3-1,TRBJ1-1,TGTGCCAGCAGCTACCGACAGGGGGCTGAAGCTTTCTTT,CASSYRQGAEAFF
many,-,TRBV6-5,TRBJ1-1,TGTGCCACCTCGATCGTATGGAACACTGAAGCTTTCTTT,CATSIVWNTEAFF
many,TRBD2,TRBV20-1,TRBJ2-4,TGCAGTGCGGCAATAGCGGGAGATAAGGACATTCAGTACTTC,CSAAIAGDKDIQYF
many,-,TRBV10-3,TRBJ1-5,TGTGCCATCAGTGTACAGCAGGATCAGCCCCAGCATTTT,CAISVQQDQPQHF
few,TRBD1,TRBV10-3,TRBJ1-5,TGTGCCATCAGTCGGGACAGCCGCAATCAGCCCCAGCATTTT,CAISRDSRNQPQHF
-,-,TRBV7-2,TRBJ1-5,TGTGCCAGCAGCTTAACCGCAGTAGGCAATCAGCCCCAGCATTTT,CASSLTAVGNQPQHF